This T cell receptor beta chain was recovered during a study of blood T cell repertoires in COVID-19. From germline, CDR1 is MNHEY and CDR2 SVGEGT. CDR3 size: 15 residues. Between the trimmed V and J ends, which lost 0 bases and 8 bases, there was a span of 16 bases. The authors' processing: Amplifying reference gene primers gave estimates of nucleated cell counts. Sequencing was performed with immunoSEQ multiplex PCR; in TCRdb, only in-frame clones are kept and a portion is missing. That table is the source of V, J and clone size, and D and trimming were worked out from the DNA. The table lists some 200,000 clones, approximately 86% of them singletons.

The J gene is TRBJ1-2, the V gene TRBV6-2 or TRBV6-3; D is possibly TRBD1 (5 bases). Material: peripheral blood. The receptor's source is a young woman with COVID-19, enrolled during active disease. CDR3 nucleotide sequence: TGTGCCAGCAGTTACTCCGGGACTTTGGGTAACGGCTACACCTTC. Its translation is CASSYSGTLGNGYTF.